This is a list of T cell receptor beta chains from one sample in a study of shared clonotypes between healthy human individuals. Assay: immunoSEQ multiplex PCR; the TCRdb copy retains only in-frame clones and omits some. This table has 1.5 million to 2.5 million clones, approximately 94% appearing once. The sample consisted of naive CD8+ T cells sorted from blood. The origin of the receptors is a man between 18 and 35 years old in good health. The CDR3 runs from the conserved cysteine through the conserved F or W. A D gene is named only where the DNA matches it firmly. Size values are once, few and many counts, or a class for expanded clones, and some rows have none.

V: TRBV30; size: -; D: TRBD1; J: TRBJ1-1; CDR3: CAWSLGTGGRAFF; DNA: TGTGCCTGGAGTCTCGGGACAGGGGGGAGGGCTTTCTTT
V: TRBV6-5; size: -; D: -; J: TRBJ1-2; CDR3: CANPRGDLGGYTF; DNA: TGTGCCAACCCCCGCGGGGATCTCGGTGGCTACACCTTC
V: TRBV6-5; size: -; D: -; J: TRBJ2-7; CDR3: CASSYEGEQYF; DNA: TGTGCCAGCAGTTACGAGGGCGAGCAGTACTTC
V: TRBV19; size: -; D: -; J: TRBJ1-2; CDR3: CASSSPHREGVYGYTF; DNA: TGTGCCAGTAGTTCCCCTCACAGGGAGGGGGTCTATGGCTACACCTTC
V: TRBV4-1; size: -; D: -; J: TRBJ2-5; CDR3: CASSPPAGGLETQYF; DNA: TGCGCCAGCAGCCCCCCGGCCGGAGGGCTGGAGACCCAGTACTTC
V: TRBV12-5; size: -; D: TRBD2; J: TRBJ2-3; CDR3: CASGLAIRGGPPDTQYF; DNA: TGTGCTAGTGGTTTGGCCATCCGGGGAGGGCCCCCAGATACGCAGTATTTT
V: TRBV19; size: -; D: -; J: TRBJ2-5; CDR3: CASSWRIQETQYF; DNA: TGTGCCAGTAGTTGGCGGATACAAGAGACCCAGTACTTC
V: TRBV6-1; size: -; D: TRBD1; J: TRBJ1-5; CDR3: CASSEGQGVGNQPQHF; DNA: TGTGCCAGCAGTGAAGGCCAGGGGGTAGGCAATCAGCCCCAGCATTTT
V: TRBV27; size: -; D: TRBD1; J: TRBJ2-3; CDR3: CASTGTGGSDTQYF; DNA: TGTGCCAGCACCGGGACAGGGGGCTCAGATACGCAGTATTTT
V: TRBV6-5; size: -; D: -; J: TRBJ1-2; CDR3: CASHDRGSNYGYTF; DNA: TGTGCCAGCCACGATCGGGGTTCGAACTATGGCTACACCTTC
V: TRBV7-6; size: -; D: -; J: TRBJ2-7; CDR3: CASSVGNSQYEQYF; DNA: TGTGCCAGCAGCGTCGGGAACAGCCAGTACGAGCAGTACTTC
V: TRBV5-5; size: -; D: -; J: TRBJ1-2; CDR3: CASSLGTTGLNYGYTF; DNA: TGTGCCAGCAGCTTGGGGACGACGGGACTTAACTATGGCTACACCTTC
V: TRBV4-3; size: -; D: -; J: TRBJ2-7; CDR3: CASSQSSIDYEQYF; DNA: TGCGCCAGCAGCCAATCCTCGATCGACTACGAGCAGTACTTC
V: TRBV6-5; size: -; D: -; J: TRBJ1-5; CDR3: CASSYSNSGYQPQHF; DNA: TGTGCCAGCAGTTACTCGAATTCGGGGTATCAGCCCCAGCATTTT
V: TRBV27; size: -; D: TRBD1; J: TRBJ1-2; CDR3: CASSLVGGSSFLGYTF; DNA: TGTGCCAGCAGTTTAGTAGGGGGCAGTAGTTTCTTAGGCTACACCTTC
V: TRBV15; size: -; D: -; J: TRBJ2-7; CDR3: CATSTDSYEQYF; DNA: TGTGCCACCAGCACAGACTCCTACGAGCAGTACTTC
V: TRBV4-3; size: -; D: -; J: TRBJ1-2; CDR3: CASSSQGINYGYTF; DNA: TGCGCCAGCAGCTCACAGGGTATTAACTATGGCTACACCTTC
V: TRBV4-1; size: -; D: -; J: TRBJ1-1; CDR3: CASSRGNTEAFF; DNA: TGCGCCAGCAGCCGGGGGAACACTGAAGCTTTCTTT
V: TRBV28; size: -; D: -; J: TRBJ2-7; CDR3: CASSLSGEQYF; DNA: TGTGCCAGCAGTTTATCAGGCGAGCAGTACTTC
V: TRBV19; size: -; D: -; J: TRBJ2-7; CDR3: CASSIGWGFSYEQYF; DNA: TGTGCCAGTAGTATTGGTTGGGGATTTTCCTACGAGCAGTACTTC
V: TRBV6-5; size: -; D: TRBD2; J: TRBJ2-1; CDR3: CASSLTSGSGNEQFF; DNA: TGTGCCAGCAGCCTGACTAGCGGGTCGGGCAATGAGCAGTTCTTC
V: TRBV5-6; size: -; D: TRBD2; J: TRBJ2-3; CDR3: CASSLVAMSGGAFDTQYF; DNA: TGTGCCAGTAGCTTGGTCGCTATGAGCGGGGGGGCCTTTGATACGCAGTATTTT
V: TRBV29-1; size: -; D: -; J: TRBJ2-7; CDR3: CRPEGHLAYEQYF; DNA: TGCAGGCCCGAGGGTCATTTGGCCTACGAGCAGTACTTC
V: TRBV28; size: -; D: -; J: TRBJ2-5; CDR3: CASNPRQTQETQYF; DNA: TGTGCCAGCAATCCTAGACAGACCCAAGAGACCCAGTACTTC
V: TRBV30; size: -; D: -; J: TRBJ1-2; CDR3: CAWSRVGVYGYTF; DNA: TGTGCCTGGAGTCGGGTAGGGGTTTATGGCTACACCTTC
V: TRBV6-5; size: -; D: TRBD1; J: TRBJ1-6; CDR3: CASSLDREGGSPLHF; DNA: TGTGCCAGCAGTTTGGACAGGGAAGGAGGTTCACCCCTCCACTTT
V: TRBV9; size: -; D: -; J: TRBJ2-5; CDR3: CASSVGDGSQETQYF; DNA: TGTGCCAGCAGCGTAGGGGACGGGTCCCAAGAGACCCAGTACTTC
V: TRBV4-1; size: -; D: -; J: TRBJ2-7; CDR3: CASSQEGGTYEQYF; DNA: TGCGCCAGCAGCCAAGAGGGTGGGACCTACGAGCAGTACTTC
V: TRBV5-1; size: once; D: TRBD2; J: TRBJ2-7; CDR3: CASSLVPSGSDEQYF; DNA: TGCGCCAGCAGCTTGGTTCCTAGCGGGAGCGACGAGCAGTACTTC
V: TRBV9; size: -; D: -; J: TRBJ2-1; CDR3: CASSVAASSYNEQFF; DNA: TGTGCCAGCAGCGTAGCAGCTAGCTCGTATAATGAGCAGTTCTTC
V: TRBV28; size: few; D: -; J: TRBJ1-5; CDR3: CASSFGYQPQHF; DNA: TGTGCCAGCAGTTTCGGCTATCAGCCCCAGCATTTT
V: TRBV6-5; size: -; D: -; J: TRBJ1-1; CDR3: CASSYSWGTNTEAFF; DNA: TGTGCCAGCAGTTACTCGTGGGGGACGAACACTGAAGCTTTCTTT
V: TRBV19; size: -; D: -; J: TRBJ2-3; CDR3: CATKPPQGWMTDTQYF; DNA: TGTGCCACTAAGCCTCCCCAGGGCTGGATGACAGATACGCAGTATTTT
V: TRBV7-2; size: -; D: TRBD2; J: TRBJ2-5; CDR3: CASSFSSGGEGETQYF; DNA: TGTGCCAGCAGCTTTTCAAGCGGAGGGGAGGGAGAGACCCAGTACTTC
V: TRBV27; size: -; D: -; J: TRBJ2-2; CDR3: CASSPYQEDAGGELFF; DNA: TGTGCCAGCAGTCCCTACCAGGAGGACGCGGGCGGGGAGCTGTTTTTT
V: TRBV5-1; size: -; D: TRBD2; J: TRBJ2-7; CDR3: CASSHLAGDYEQYF; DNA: TGCGCCAGCAGCCATCTAGCGGGAGACTACGAGCAGTACTTC
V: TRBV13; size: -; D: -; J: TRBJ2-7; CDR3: CASSLVLAGSTYEQYF; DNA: TGTGCCAGCAGCTTAGTCTTGGCAGGTTCGACCTACGAGCAGTACTTC
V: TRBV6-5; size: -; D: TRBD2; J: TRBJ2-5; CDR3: CASSYGRGLETQYF; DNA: TGTGCCAGCAGTTACGGGAGGGGATTAGAGACCCAGTACTTC
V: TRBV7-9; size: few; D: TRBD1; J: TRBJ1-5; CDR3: CASSIGTGDQPQHF; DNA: TGTGCCAGCAGCATTGGGACAGGAGATCAGCCCCAGCATTTT
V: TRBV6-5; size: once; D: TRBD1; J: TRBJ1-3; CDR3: CASRVQGATGNTIYF; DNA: TGTGCCAGCAGAGTACAGGGGGCGACAGGAAACACCATATATTTT
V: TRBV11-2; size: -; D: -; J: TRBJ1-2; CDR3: CASSLGGSDYGYTF; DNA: TGTGCCAGCAGCTTAGGAGGGTCTGACTATGGCTACACCTTC
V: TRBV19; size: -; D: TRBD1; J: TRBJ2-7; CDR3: CASRSGRQGAYEQYF; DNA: TGTGCCAGTAGATCCGGACGTCAGGGGGCTTACGAGCAGTACTTC
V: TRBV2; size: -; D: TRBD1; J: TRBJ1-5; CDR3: CATDGAGGKLGSNQPQHF; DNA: TGTGCCACTGACGGGGCAGGGGGGAAACTGGGGAGCAATCAGCCCCAGCATTTT
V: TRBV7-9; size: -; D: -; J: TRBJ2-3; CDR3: CASSSAMTTDTQYF; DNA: TGTGCCAGCAGCTCAGCAATGACCACAGATACGCAGTATTTT
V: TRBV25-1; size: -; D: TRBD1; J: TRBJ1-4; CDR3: CASSETGDREKLFF; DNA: TGTGCCAGCAGTGAGACAGGGGACAGGGAAAAACTGTTTTTT
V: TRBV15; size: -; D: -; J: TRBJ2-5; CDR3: CATSRRDSGVETQYF; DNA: TGTGCCACCAGCAGGCGGGACAGCGGGGTAGAGACCCAGTACTTC
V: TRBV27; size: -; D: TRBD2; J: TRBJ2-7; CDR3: CASSFYGGGYEQYF; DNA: TGTGCCAGCAGTTTTTATGGCGGGGGCTACGAGCAGTACTTC
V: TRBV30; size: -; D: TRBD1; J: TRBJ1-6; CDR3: CAWSWTGGDNSPLHF; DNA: TGTGCCTGGAGTTGGACAGGTGGAGATAATTCACCCCTCCACTTT
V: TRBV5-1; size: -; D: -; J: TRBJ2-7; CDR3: CASSPHRGQYF; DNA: TGCGCCAGCAGTCCCCATCGTGGGCAGTACTTC
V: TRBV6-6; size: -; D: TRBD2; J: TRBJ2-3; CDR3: CASSGPSGGSTDTQYF; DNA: TGTGCCAGCAGTGGTCCTAGCGGGGGAAGCACAGATACGCAGTATTTT
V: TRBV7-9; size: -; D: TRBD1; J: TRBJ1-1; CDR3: CASSILGQAAGNTEAFF; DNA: TGTGCCAGCAGCATCTTAGGACAGGCGGCAGGGAACACTGAAGCTTTCTTT
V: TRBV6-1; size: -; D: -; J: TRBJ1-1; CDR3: CASSADPWRAFF; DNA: TGTGCCAGCAGTGCGGACCCATGGCGGGCTTTCTTT
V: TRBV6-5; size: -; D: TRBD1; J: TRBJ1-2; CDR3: CASSYLGQGGYGYTF; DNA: TGTGCCAGCAGTTACTTGGGACAGGGAGGCTATGGCTACACCTTC
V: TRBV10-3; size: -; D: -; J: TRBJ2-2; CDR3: CAISDEGSGELFF; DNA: TGTGCCATCAGTGATGAGGGCTCCGGGGAGCTGTTTTTT
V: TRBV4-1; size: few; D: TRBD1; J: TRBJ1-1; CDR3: CASSQGTGLNTEAFF; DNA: TGCGCCAGCAGCCAAGGGACAGGTTTGAACACTGAAGCTTTCTTT
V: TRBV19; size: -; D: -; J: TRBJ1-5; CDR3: CASSISGFYEPQHF; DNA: TGTGCCAGTAGTATCTCCGGGTTTTATGAGCCCCAGCATTTT
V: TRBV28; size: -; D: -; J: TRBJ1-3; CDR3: CASRSDGNSGNTIYF; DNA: TGTGCCAGCAGGTCCGACGGCAACTCTGGAAACACCATATATTTT
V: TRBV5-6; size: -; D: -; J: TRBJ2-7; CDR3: CASSSGGAYEQYF; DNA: TGTGCCAGCAGCTCCGGAGGAGCCTACGAGCAGTACTTC